This T cell receptor (beta chain) was recorded in a study of cytomegalovirus exposure and HLA in healthy donors. Study-level points and caveats: A missense variant in DCLRE1C was later tied to TCR beta V- and J-gene trimming. Productive rates of about 90% or about 30% were seen for most TCR beta V segments in an earlier analysis.

Use of 60 Vbeta and 13 Jbeta primers characterized the PCR. Sequenced by immunoSEQ multiplex PCR; TCRdb stores in-frame clones only, minus some. The table records about 41,000 clones, 81% of them present only once. About this clone itself: Antigen specificity is unknown.

Material: PBMCs. This receptor was obtained from a man aged 45 to 65 in good health and CMV-seronegative.

DNA for the CDR3: TGTGCCAGCAGCCCCGACTATGCATACTACGAGCAGTACTTC. It codes for CASSPDYAYYEQYF. The V and J genes are TRBV7-6 and TRBJ2-7; maybe TRBD2 (5 bases). With 5 bases removed from V and 3 bases from J, the gap between germline ends came to 14 bases. The CDR3 length is 14 residues. Per the germline V gene, CDR1 is SGHVS and CDR2 is FNYEAQ.